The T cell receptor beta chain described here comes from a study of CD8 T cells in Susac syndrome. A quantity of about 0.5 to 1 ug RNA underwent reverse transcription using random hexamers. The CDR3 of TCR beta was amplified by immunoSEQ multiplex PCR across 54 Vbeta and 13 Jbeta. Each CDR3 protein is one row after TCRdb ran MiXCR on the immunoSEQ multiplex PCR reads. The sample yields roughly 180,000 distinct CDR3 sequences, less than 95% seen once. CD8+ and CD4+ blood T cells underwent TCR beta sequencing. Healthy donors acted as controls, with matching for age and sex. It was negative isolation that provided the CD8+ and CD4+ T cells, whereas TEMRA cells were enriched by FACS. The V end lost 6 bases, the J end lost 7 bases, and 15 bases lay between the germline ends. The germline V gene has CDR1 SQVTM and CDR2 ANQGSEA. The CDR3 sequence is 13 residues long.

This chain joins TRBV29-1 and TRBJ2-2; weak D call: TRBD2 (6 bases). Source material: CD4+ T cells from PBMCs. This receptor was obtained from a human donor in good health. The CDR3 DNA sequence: TGCAGCGTCAGTAGGAGGGTAGGCGGGGAGCTGTTTTTT. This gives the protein CSVSRRVGGELFF.